This T cell receptor (beta chain) was captured by sequencing in a study of T cell repertoires in cytomegalovirus infection. As for the study in general: Selection of CMV epitopes for the study included recently identified HLA-C-restricted and well-studied HLA-B-restricted ones. Through public TCR beta signatures, both CMV infection and matching HLA type were indicated.

On this clonotype itself: Its antigen remains unidentified.

Study-wide results and caveats: Predominance within the ex vivo response was attributable to HLA-C-restricted CMV-specific TCR beta clonotypes. Frequencies of public TCR beta families were cumulated, and this identified carriers of CMV plus the relevant HLA.

CDR3 length equals 12 residues. Germline-derived CDR1 and CDR2 are LGHDT and YNNKEL (reference sequence). Between the trimmed V and J ends, which lost 1 base and 4 bases, there was a span of 2 bases. In TCRdb, the reads were re-called with MiXCR into one record per CDR3 protein. The sample comprises around 300,000 distinct CDR3 sequences, around 20% of which are singletons, and 15% to 20% rests with the top ten. The chain links TRBV3-1 to TRBJ2-1, with no clear D. Sample: cultured PBMCs, taken from culture after CMV antigen stimulation. The origin of this receptor is a human donor in good health (CMV status not recorded). Some clones in this sample may be carry-over from other donors' samples. CDR3 region: CASSQVYNEQFF. CDR3 nucleotides: TGTGCCAGCAGCCAAGTATACAATGAGCAGTTCTTC.